The T cell receptor (beta chain) described here comes from a study of early T cells in non-severe SARS-CoV-2 infection. Study overall: Chains from this unsorted whole-blood bulk RNA could not be paired. Whole-study results and caveats: Lookups in VDJdb leaned toward anti-spike CD8 responses and missed private and CD4 specificities.

The library protocol tagged individual cDNA molecules with unique molecular identifiers. TCRdb analysed the 5' RACE reads with MiXCR anew, one entry per CDR3 protein. Seen here are tens of thousands of distinct CDR3 sequences, about 14% observed once, and the top ten hold 3%. Details on this clonotype: Its antigen is undetermined.

The germline CDR1 and CDR2 sequences are SQVTM and ANQGSEA. The CDR3 runs to 14 residues. V trimming: 4 bases; J trimming: 7 bases; junction bases outside the gene matches: 4. The chain joins TRBV29-1 to TRBJ2-1; 13 bases map to TRBD2. The material sequenced was whole blood. The sequence was collected from an adult who was a healthcare worker with PCR-confirmed SARS-CoV-2 infection or an uninfected control (not recorded which). The CDR3 region has the DNA TGCAGCGTTGGCACTAGCGGGAGGGGAAATGAGCAGTTCTTC. Translated, it gives CSVGTSGRGNEQFF.